One and the same sample provided the 25 T cell receptor beta chains below, sequenced in a study of response to subunit inactivated influenza vaccine. TCRdb re-analysed the RT-PCR reads in MiXCR, keeping a single row per CDR3 protein. This table holds 450,000 to 500,000 distinct CDR3 sequences, approximately 11% found once. The sample consisted of PBMCs from blood, taken 40 to 50 days after vaccination. These TCRs come from a man aged 45 to 65 who received an inactivated influenza vaccine.

The rearrangement uses TRBV9 and TRBJ1-5; TRBD1 agrees at 8 bases. V trimming: 2 bases; J trimming: 3 bases; junction bases outside the gene matches: 4. Germline CDR1 reads SGDLS; CDR2 reads YYNGEE. The length of the CDR3 is 15 residues. CDR3 DNA sequence: TGTGCCAGCAGCGTCGGGACAGGTGACAATCAGCCCCAGCATTTT. Translating it yields CASSVGTGDNQPQHF.

This chain links TRBV11-1 with TRBJ2-2, with D uncertain. V lost 1 base, J lost 3 bases, and 6 bases lay in between. Germline V lookup: CDR1 SGHAT, CDR2 FQDESV (reference sequence). The CDR3 loop spans 14 amino acids. CDR3 sequence (DNA): TGTGCCAGCAGCTTAGAGCCAGACACCGGGGAGCTGTTTTTT. Its protein is CASSLEPDTGELFF. Combining the CDR3 with reference TRBV11-1 and TRBJ2-2 gives the whole variable domain EAEVAQSPRYKITEKSQAVAFWCDPISGHATLYWYRQILGQGPELLVQFQDESVVDDSQLPKDRFSAERLKGVDSTLKIQPAELGDSAMYLCASSLEPDTGELFFGEGSRLTVL.

This clonotype was detected once. The V gene is TRBV20-1, the J gene TRBJ2-7, with a weak D call TRBD1 (5 bases). The length of the CDR3 is 16 residues. The germline gives CDR1 DFQATT, CDR2 SNEGSKA (reference sequence). V was pared by 4 bases and J by 6 bases, with 25 bases between. CDR3 nucleotide sequence: TGCAGTGCTACTACCCCAGGGTTTTTCTCTTCTGGCGAGCAGTACTTC. Translated: CSATTPGFFSSGEQYF.

Ten or more counts support this clonotype. V usage is TRBV11-2 and J usage is TRBJ1-1; TRBD1 agrees at 7 bases. This CDR3 contains 13 residues. V dropped 5 bases and J dropped 5; count of bases not matched to a gene: 5. Germline V gives CDR1 SGHAT, CDR2 FQNNGV. CDR3 DNA sequence: TGTGCCAGCAGCCAGGGGGTATTGACTGAAGCTTTCTTT. Amino acids: CASSQGVLTEAFF.

J is TRBJ2-2 and V is TRBV20-1, with TRBD1 matching over 7 bases. The CDR3 covers 15 residues. Unmatched junction bases numbered 5, after V lost 0 bases and J lost 4 bases. CDR1 DFQATT and CDR2 SNEGSKA come from the germline V gene (reference sequence). This CDR3 reads CSARDWRQGTGELFF. Written as DNA, the CDR3 is TGCAGTGCTAGAGATTGGAGACAGGGCACCGGGGAGCTGTTTTTT.

This clonotype has at least ten counts. CDR3 residues: CAPYEQYF. The CDR3 DNA sequence: TGTGCCCCCTACGAGCAGTACTTC. This chain joins TRBV12-3 or TRBV12-4 and TRBJ2-7, with no clear D. The CDR3 is 8 amino acids. V lost 11 bases and J 2 bases, leaving 1 base between the germline ends.

The chain combines TRBV29-1 with TRBJ1-2, with a tentative D call TRBD1 (5 bases). Germline V gene lookup returns CDR1 SQVTM and CDR2 ANQGSEA. The CDR3 runs 14 residues. V was shortened by 6 bases and J by 0 bases, with 14 bases between the two germline ends. The CDR3 loop reads CSVSQEAANYGYTF. The CDR3, as DNA: TGCAGCGTCTCACAGGAGGCCGCTAACTATGGCTACACCTTC.

This clonotype was detected a few times. This rearrangement joins TRBV21-1 to TRBJ2-2; TRBD1 was called by the table and not checked on the DNA. TRBV21-1 represents a pseudogene. The CDR3 sequence is 17 residues long. The CDR3 coding sequence is TGTGCCAGCAGCTCCACGACAGGGGGCGCGGGCACCGGGGAGCTGTTTTTT. Its translation is CASSSTTGGAGTGELFF.

This clonotype was observed many times. The rearrangement links TRBV6-6 to TRBJ2-3, with D tentatively TRBD2 (5 bases). The CDR3 is 13 residues long. Germline lookup yields CDR1 MNHNY and CDR2 SVGAGI (reference sequence). Trimming took 6 bases from V and 4 from J, leaving 11 bases between them. The CDR3 nucleotides are TGTGCCAGCAGCTCCCCGGGATCAGATACGCAGTATTTT. The encoded protein is CASSSPGSDTQYF.

This chain connects TRBV7-2 to TRBJ2-7; TRBD2 aligns across 15 bases. CDR1 and CDR2 from the germline V gene are SGHTA and FQGNSA. The CDR3 loop spans 15 amino acids. The V gene end was trimmed by 5 bases and the J gene end by 7 bases; junction bases not matched to a gene: 6. The CDR3 bases are TGTGCCAGCAGCCCTAGGACTAGCGGGAGGGATGAGCAGTACTTC. It specifies CASSPRTSGRDEQYF. Full variable domain (rest looked up from reference TRBV7-2 and TRBJ2-7): GAGVSQSPSNKVTEKGKDVELRCDPISGHTALYWYRQSLGQGLEFLIYFQGNSAPDKSGLPSDRFSAERTGGSVSTLTIQRTQQEDSAVYLCASSPRTSGRDEQYFGPGTRLTVT.

The rearrangement links TRBV24-1 to TRBJ2-5; D call uncertain. Trimming left V 1 base short and J 7 bases short, with 9 bases between. The V gene's germline CDR1 is KGHDR and CDR2 SFDVKD. This CDR3 spans 13 amino acids. In DNA, the CDR3 is TGTGCCACCAGTGATTTAATGGTCGGGACCCAGTACTTC. The encoded protein is CATSDLMVGTQYF.

V is TRBV6-2 or TRBV6-3 and J is TRBJ2-3; the D gene could be TRBD1 or TRBD2 (6 bases each). CDR1 is MNHEY and CDR2 is SVGEGT in the germline V gene. CDR3 length: 13 amino acids. Trimming removed 8 bases from V and 4 bases from J, with 13 bases in between. The CDR3 sequence: CASRPGAPDTQYF. The DNA for the CDR3 is TGTGCCAGCCGCCCGGGGGCCCCAGATACGCAGTATTTT.

The chain is built from TRBV2 and TRBJ1-2; D unresolved. There are 11 residues in the CDR3. Germline CDR1 is SNHLY and CDR2 is FYNNEI. V lost 7 bases and J lost 1, with 4 bases in between. CDR3 sequence (DNA): TGTGCCAGCATATTTAACTATGGCTACACCTTC. Protein: CASIFNYGYTF.

V gene TRBV15 combines with J gene TRBJ2-1; D uncertain. V was cut by 0 bases and J by 0 bases, with 12 bases left in between. The CDR3 contains 17 residues. Germline CDR1 and CDR2: LNHNV and YYDKDF (reference sequence). The CDR3 sequence: CATSRDLVLSSYNEQFF. In nucleotides, the CDR3 is TGTGCCACCAGCAGAGATCTTGTACTGAGCTCCTACAATGAGCAGTTCTTC. Filled out from reference TRBV15 and TRBJ2-1, the complete variable domain reads DAMVIQNPRYQVTQFGKPVTLSCSQTLNHNVMYWYQQKSSQAPKLLFHYYDKDFNNEADTPDNFQSRRPNTSFCFLDIRSPGLGDTAMYLCATSRDLVLSSYNEQFFGPGTRLTVL.

The chain employs TRBV9 and TRBJ2-5; D not resolved. CDR1 is SGDLS, CDR2 YYNGEE, per germline. V was trimmed by 4 bases and J by 0 bases, leaving 13 bases between them. This CDR3 has 15 amino acids. CDR3 protein: CASSPGHVDQETQYF. CDR3 bases: TGTGCCAGCAGCCCCGGCCATGTCGACCAAGAGACCCAGTACTTC.

In this sample, this clonotype turned up a few times. This sequence joins TRBV20-1 and TRBJ2-7, with D uncertain. Germline lookup yields CDR1 DFQATT and CDR2 SNEGSKA (reference sequence). Between the trimmed V and J ends, which lost 6 bases and 3 bases, there was a span of 12 bases. The CDR3 is 12 residues long. The CDR3 DNA follows: TGCAGTGCACAGAAAGACGGCTACGAGCAGTACTTC. Protein: CSAQKDGYEQYF.

The chain recombines TRBV27 with TRBJ2-7, with 7 bases matching TRBD2. The germline CDR1 and CDR2 sequences are MNHEY and SMNVEV (reference sequence). The CDR3 length is 15 residues. V lost 7 bases and J lost 2; bases outside the gene matches: 11. The CDR3 loop is CASNKHGRITYEQYF. CDR3 bases: TGTGCCAGCAATAAGCACGGGAGGATCACCTACGAGCAGTACTTC.

This clonotype turned up a few times. This sequence joins TRBV29-1 and TRBJ2-3; no reliable D call. Germline V CDR1 and CDR2: SQVTM, ANQGSEA. The germline V and J ends were trimmed by 7 bases and 2 bases, with 13 bases remaining between them. The CDR3 spans 13 residues. The DNA of the CDR3 is TGCAGCGCCGAGGCAGCAAACACAGATACGCAGTATTTT. Its translation is CSAEAANTDTQYF.

This clonotype was observed many times. This sequence joins TRBV15 and TRBJ1-1; unclear D gene. The CDR3 runs to 15 residues. CDR1 LNHNV and CDR2 YYDKDF come from the germline V gene (reference sequence). V dropped 0 bases and J dropped 1 base, with 9 bases sitting between them. CDR3 nucleotide sequence: TGTGCCACCAGCAGAGACGGCCGAGGGAACACTGAAGCTTTCTTT. Translating it yields CATSRDGRGNTEAFF.

For this clonotype: Given a much more abundant clone one base away, this may be a read error. The rearrangement uses TRBV5-1 and TRBJ1-4; 8 bases map to TRBD1. Germline-derived CDR1 and CDR2 are SGHRS and YFSETQ. The CDR3 loop spans 14 amino acids. The chain's CDR3 is CASSKGQGNEKLSF. CDR3 nucleotides: TGCGCCAGCAGCAAAGGACAGGGTAATGAAAAACTGTCTTTT.

This clonotype was detected a few times. The rearrangement uses TRBV5-1 and TRBJ2-3, with a possible D match to TRBD2 (6 bases). V lost 0 bases, J lost 6 bases, and 14 bases lay in between. The CDR3 runs to 15 residues. Germline CDR1 is SGHRS and CDR2 is YFSETQ. The CDR3 DNA reads TGCGCCAGCAGCTTGGTGGGGGGAGATGTGGATACGCAGTATTTT. It encodes CASSLVGGDVDTQYF. Combining the CDR3 with reference TRBV5-1 and TRBJ2-3 gives the whole variable domain KAGVTQTPRYLIKTRGQQVTLSCSPISGHRSVSWYQQTPGQGLQFLFEYFSETQRNKGNFPGRFSGRQFSNSRSEMNVSTLELGDSALYLCASSLVGGDVDTQYFGPGTRLTVL.

In its sample, this clonotype was seen a few times. The CDR3: CASSHPKKRGSESYEQYF. The CDR3 DNA reads as TGTGCCAGCAGCCACCCGAAAAAAAGGGGGTCGGAATCCTACGAGCAGTACTTC. The chain has TRBV7-6 and TRBJ2-7; D is possibly TRBD1 (6 bases). The CDR3 sequence is 18 residues long. CDR1 is SGHVS, CDR2 FNYEAQ, per germline. Trimming left V 5 bases short and J 1 base short, with 24 bases between.

This clonotype was detected many times. The chain is built from TRBV5-1 and TRBJ1-4; D is possibly TRBD1 (5 bases). CDR1 SGHRS and CDR2 YFSETQ come from the germline V gene. CDR3 length: 15 amino acids. Trimming pared 0 bases from V and 7 bases from J, leaving 13 bases between. CDR3 sequence reads: CASSLGPGVGEKLFF. The DNA of the CDR3 is TGCGCCAGCAGCTTGGGGCCGGGGGTCGGTGAAAAACTGTTTTTT.

The rearrangement joins TRBV5-8 to TRBJ2-5; TRBD1 agrees at 7 bases. V shed 4 bases, J shed 3 bases, and the junction held 6 bases outside the gene matches. The CDR3 is made up of 14 amino acids. Per germline, CDR1 SGHTS and CDR2 YDEGEE. The CDR3 DNA follows: TGTGCCAGCAGCCCGGTCGGGACAGAAGAGACCCAGTACTTC. Residues: CASSPVGTEETQYF.

This chain links TRBV4-1 with TRBJ2-1, with 14 positions matching TRBD2. Unmatched junction bases numbered 6, after V lost 8 bases and J lost 0 bases. The CDR3 length is 17 residues. Germline V gives CDR1 MGHRA, CDR2 YSYEKL. The CDR3 reads CASARTSGGYSYNEQFF. CDR3 bases: TGCGCCAGCGCCCGGACTAGCGGGGGGTACTCCTACAATGAGCAGTTCTTC.